Described below is a single TCR beta chain sequence and its context. Its antigen is currently unknown. The record originates from a study of T cell responses to AZD1222 COVID-19 vaccine. Study-level points and caveats: Regions 160-218 and 743-854 held dominance among vaccine-associated CD4 TCRs, which spanned spike.

This CDR3 has 13 amino acids. Germline CDR1 reads SNHLY; CDR2 reads FYNNEI. Trimming cost V 6 bases and J 1 base, with 9 bases left between them. Sequencing used immunoSEQ multiplex PCR; TCRdb keeps in-frame clones, though not all of them. In the table there are about 83,000 clones, more than 70% of which are singletons. This chain links TRBV2 with TRBJ1-1, with a tentative D call TRBD1 (5 bases). This specimen consisted of peripheral blood, obtained on day 0 of AZD1222 vaccination. The receptor was derived from an adult in good health. CDR3 sequence: CASSGGRNTEAFF. The CDR3 region has the DNA TGTGCCAGCAGCGGGGGAAGGAACACTGAAGCTTTCTTT.